This passage covers 15 T cell receptor beta chains from one sample sequenced in a study of tumor and adjacent non-tumor tissue in lung cancer. The template was RNA from unsorted bulk tissue. TCRbeta libraries were built with three rounds of nested PCR, modified from ARM-PCR. TCRdb reanalysed the multiplex PCR reads using MiXCR and keeps one entry per CDR3 protein. Of roughly 65,000 distinct CDR3 sequences in the sample, just under 60% were seen once. The sequenced sample was lung tumor tissue. These receptor sequences come from a man aged 45 to 65 with non-small cell lung cancer.

This clonotype came up a few times. A much larger clone lies a single base off, so this may be a read error. V is TRBV6-1 and J is TRBJ1-2; D gene unclear. Per the germline V gene, CDR1 is MNHNS and CDR2 is SASEGT. The CDR3 is 14 amino acids. For the CDR3, the DNA is TGTGCCGGCAGTTACACAGACGCTAACTATGGCTACACCTTC. Its protein is CAGSYTDANYGYTF.

Points on this clonotype: Germline is not matched at one junction end, which may reflect a read error. J is TRBJ2-7 and V is TRBV6-5; D perhaps matches TRBD2 (6 bases). The CDR3 length is 13 residues. The germline gives CDR1 MNHEY, CDR2 SVGAGI. CDR3 sequence reads: CASTRRDGYEQYF. For the CDR3, the DNA is TGTGCCAGCACCCGGCGGGACGGCTACGAGCAATACTTC.

The rearrangement links TRBV20-1 to TRBJ2-3; 7 bases are shared with TRBD1. Germline lookup yields CDR1 DFQATT and CDR2 SNEGSKA (reference sequence). This CDR3 spans 15 amino acids. Losses at the gene ends were 6 bases for V and 1 base for J; bases not matched to a gene: 10. CDR3 nucleotides: TGCAGTGCCTCTGGGACAGCGTTGGGCACAGATACGCAGTATTTT. As protein: CSASGTALGTDTQYF.

With regard to this clonotype: A much larger clone sits a single nucleotide away, making a read error possible. This sequence joins TRBV6-6 and TRBJ1-5; 8 bases map to TRBD1. This CDR3 comprises 15 residues. With V trimmed by 8 bases and J by 2 bases, 8 bases remained unmatched. Germline CDR1 reads MNHNY; CDR2 reads SVGAGI (reference sequence). CDR3 in amino acids: CASVLHRGCNQPQHF. CDR3 sequence (DNA): TGTGCCAGCGTTTTACACAGGGGGTGCAATCAGCCCCAGCATTTT.

On this clonotype: Without the conserved terminal phenylalanine or tryptophan, this CDR3 likely stems from a read error. This chain uses TRBV29-1 with TRBJ2-7, with D possibly TRBD1 on 6 matching bases. V shed 3 bases and J shed 4 bases, with 13 bases lying between them. Germline CDR1 reads SQVTM; CDR2 reads ANQGSEA. The length of the CDR3 is 13 residues. This CDR3 reads CSVEEAQGYEQYL. DNA for the CDR3: TGCAGCGTTGAGGAGGCGCAGGGGTACGAGCAGTACTTA.

A remark on this clonotype: The conserved closing phenylalanine or tryptophan is absent in this CDR3, likely reflecting a read error. V gene TRBV10-2 combines with J gene TRBJ1-1; possibly TRBD1 for D (6 bases). The CDR3 consists of 13 residues. Trimming left V 5 bases short and J 4 bases short, with 11 bases between. Germline CDR1 and CDR2: WSHSY and SAAADI. The CDR3 loop is CASSKGVRTEAFI. The DNA of the CDR3 is TGCGCCAGCAGTAAGGGGGTACGCACTGAAGCTTTCATC.

About this clonotype itself: This could be a read error, since a much larger clone is one nucleotide away. V usage is TRBV6-6 and J usage is TRBJ1-2; no clear D gene. CDR1 MNHNY and CDR2 SVGAGI come from the germline V gene (reference sequence). The CDR3 totals 13 residues. V was trimmed by 6 bases and J by 4 bases, leaving 12 bases between them. CDR3: CASSRGNTYGYTF. CDR3 in DNA: TGTGCCAGCAGCCGAGGCAATACCTATGGCTACACCTTC.

Turning to this clonotype: Relative to the germline gene, one junction end is altered; a read error may explain this. The chain couples TRBV10-3 to TRBJ2-7, with 8 bases identical to TRBD1. There are 14 residues in the CDR3. From germline, CDR1 is ENHRY and CDR2 SYGVKD. Here the CDR3 DNA reads TGCGCCATCAGTGAGGGGACAGGAACCCACGAGCAGTACTTC. Its translation: CAISEGTGTHEQYF.

V gene TRBV21-1 combines with J gene TRBJ1-1. TRBV21-1 represents a pseudogene. The CDR3 extends over 14 amino acids. CDR3 sequence reads: CANRFKWKNTEAFF. In nucleotides, the CDR3 is TGTGCCAACAGGTTCAAGTGGAAGAACACTGAAGCTTTCTTT.

V usage is TRBV20-1 and J usage is TRBJ2-7, with D uncertain. V dropped 1 base and J dropped 2 bases, with 6 bases sitting between them. Germline CDR1 reads DFQATT; CDR2 reads SNEGSKA (reference sequence). The CDR3 extends over 12 amino acids. The CDR3 coding sequence is TGCAGTGCTAGAGCAATGACCTACGAGCAGTACTTC. Translated: CSARAMTYEQYF.

On this clonotype: A junction boundary mismatches the germline segment, possibly from a read error. The V and J genes are TRBV11-2 and TRBJ2-3; possibly TRBD1 or TRBD2 for D (5 bases each). The germline CDR1 and CDR2 sequences are SGHAT and FQNNGV. This CDR3 region has 14 residues. The CDR3 coding sequence is TGTGCCAACAGCAAACCGGGACGGGCAGATACGCAATATTTT. Translation gives CANSKPGRADTQYF. Drawing the rest from reference TRBV11-2 and TRBJ2-3, the complete variable domain is EAGVAQSPRYKIIEKRQSVAFWCNPISGHATLYWYQQILGQGPKLLIQFQNNGVVDDSQLPKDRFSAERLKGVDSTLKIQPAKLEDSAVYLCANSKPGRADTQYFGPGTRLTVL.

This clonotype was counted a single time. A much larger clone differs by one base, so this may be a read error. V and J are TRBV13 and TRBJ2-5, with D maybe TRBD1 (6 bases). From germline, CDR1 is PRHDT and CDR2 FYEKMQ (reference sequence). There are 14 residues in the CDR3. Trimming stripped 5 bases from V and 4 bases from J, with 14 bases between. CDR3 loop: CASSGTRIRETQYF. The CDR3 region has the DNA TGTGCCAGCAGCGGGACACGGATAAGAGAGACCCAGTACTTC.

As to this clonotype: This may stem from a read error, because a much larger clone lies one nucleotide away. The V and J genes are TRBV20-1 and TRBJ2-7; 7 bases map to TRBD1. Trimming at V came to 6 bases and at J to 3 bases, leaving 8 bases not matched to a gene. This CDR3 contains 13 residues. Germline V gene lookup returns CDR1 DFQATT and CDR2 SNEGSKA (reference sequence). The CDR3 DNA reads as TGCAGTGCCGTGAACAGGGGAAACTACGAGCAGTACTTC. Translation: CSAVNRGNYEQYF.

This clonotype was seen a handful of times. This may stem from a read error, because a much larger clone lies one nucleotide away. The rearrangement uses TRBV12-3 or TRBV12-4 and TRBJ2-5; D is possibly TRBD2 (5 bases). The CDR3 is 14 amino acids. V was cut by 5 bases and J by 1 base, with 11 bases left in between. CDR3 region: CASSRGRGQETQYF. CDR3 bases: TGTGCCAGCAGTCGCGGACGGGGCCAAGAGACCCAGTACTTC.

Comment on this clonotype: The germline gene is not matched at one end of the junction; a read error may be the cause. This chain uses TRBV7-9 with TRBJ1-2, with no clear D. The CDR3 spans 15 residues. Looked up from germline, CDR1 is SEHNR and CDR2 is FQNEAQ (reference sequence). The CDR3 DNA reads TGTGCCAGCAGCTCCCTCGGGAGGGCCGACTATGGTTACACCTTC. Its protein product is CASSSLGRADYGYTF.